This T cell receptor (beta chain) was sequenced in a study of shared clonotypes between healthy human individuals. V was trimmed by 8 bases and J by 7 bases, leaving 17 bases between them. CDR3 length: 13 amino acids. CDR1 is MNHNS, CDR2 SASEGT, per germline. Memory CD4+ cells were the fraction left after CD45RA+ naive selection. The repertoire was sequenced with immunoSEQ multiplex PCR; TCRdb's copy has only in-frame clones and lacks some. The sample consists of 950,000 to 1,300,000 clones, around 74% of them appearing once. The chain couples TRBV6-1 to TRBJ1-2; D gene uncertain. Sequences were obtained from memory CD4+ T cells sorted from blood. Indicated subset: CD45RA-negative fraction. This TCR came from a man between 18 and 29 years old in good health. CDR3 residues: CASRVESLGGYTF. CDR3 in DNA: TGTGCCAGCCGAGTGGAGTCTTTGGGTGGCTACACCTTC.